This TCR beta chain was retrieved from a study of T cell repertoires in cytomegalovirus infection. Background on the study: Recently identified HLA-C-restricted CMV epitopes were among the peptides used. Public TCR beta signatures provided an indication of both CMV infection and a matching HLA type.

Study observations and caveats: People with CMV and the relevant HLA were identified by cumulative public TCR beta family frequency. CMV-specific HLA-C-restricted TCR beta clonotypes dominated the ex vivo response.

For this clonotype: Its antigen is currently unknown.

MiXCR, applied by TCRdb to the reads, yields one record per CDR3 protein. The sample shows approximately 1,000,000 distinct CDR3 sequences, about a third of them seen only once. The source was cultured CD8+ T cells from PBMCs, collected from culture after CMV antigen stimulation. This sequence was found in a human donor in good health (CMV status not recorded). Some clones in this sample may be carry-over from other donors' samples.

The chain's CDR3 is CSVEDQRGAVDTQYF. The CDR3 DNA is TGCAGCGTTGAAGATCAAAGGGGGGCAGTAGATACGCAGTATTTT. This chain links TRBV29-1 with TRBJ2-3; D may be TRBD1 or TRBD2 (6 bases each). Germline CDR1 is SQVTM and CDR2 is ANQGSEA. Deletions cut 0 bases from V and 5 bases from J, with 15 bases between. The CDR3 is 15 residues long.